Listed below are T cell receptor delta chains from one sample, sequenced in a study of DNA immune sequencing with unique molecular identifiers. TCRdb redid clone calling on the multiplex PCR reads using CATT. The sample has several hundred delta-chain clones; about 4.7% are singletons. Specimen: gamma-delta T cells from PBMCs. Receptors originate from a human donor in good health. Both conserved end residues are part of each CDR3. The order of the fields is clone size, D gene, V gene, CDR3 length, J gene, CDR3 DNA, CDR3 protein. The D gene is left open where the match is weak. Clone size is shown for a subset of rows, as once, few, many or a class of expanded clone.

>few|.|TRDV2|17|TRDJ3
TGTGCCTGTGACACCCTAACTGAGGGATCTTTCGTCCGACAGATGTTTTTC
CACDTLTEGSFVRQMFF
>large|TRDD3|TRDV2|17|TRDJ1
TGTGCCTGTGACCTTTTACTGGGGGATACGCGTGAAGGTAAACTCATCTTT
CACDLLLGDTREGKLIF
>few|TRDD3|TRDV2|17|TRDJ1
TGTGCCTGTGACACCGTTGGGGGATTCGGACGAACCGATAAACTCATCTTT
CACDTVGGFGRTDKLIF
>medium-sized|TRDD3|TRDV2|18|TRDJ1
TGTGCCTGTGACAGATTACTGGGGACGACCAAGTACACCGATAAACTCATCTTT
CACDRLLGTTKYTDKLIF
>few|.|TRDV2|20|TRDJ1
TGTGCCTGTGACACAGTAAAAACGGAACTTCCTTTTATACTGGGGGATAAACTCATCTTT
CACDTVKTELPFILGDKLIF
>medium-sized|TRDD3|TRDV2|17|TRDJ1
TGTGCCTGTGACACCCTGGGGGATACCGGGTACACCGATAAACTCATCTTT
CACDTLGDTGYTDKLIF
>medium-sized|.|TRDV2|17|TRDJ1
TGTGCCTGTGACACGCTTCTCAGGGCCATCCACACCGATAAACTCATCTTT
CACDTLLRAIHTDKLIF
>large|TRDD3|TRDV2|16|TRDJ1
TGTGCCTGTGACGACTTGGGGGATAATCAAGTCGATAAACTCATCTTT
CACDDLGDNQVDKLIF
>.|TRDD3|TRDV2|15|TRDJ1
TGTGCCTGTGACACGCTAGTACTGGGGGATCATAAACTCATCTTT
CACDTLVLGDHKLIF
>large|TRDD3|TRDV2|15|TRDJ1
TGTGCCTGTGACCCCGTCCAACTGGGGGATAGGGGACTCATCTTT
CACDPVQLGDRGLIF
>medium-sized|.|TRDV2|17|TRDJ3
TGTGCCTGTGACACCTGGACAAGCTCCTGGGACACCCGACAGATGTTTTTC
CACDTWTSSWDTRQMFF
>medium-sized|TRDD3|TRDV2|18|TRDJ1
TGTGCCTGTGACACCGTTGGACTGGGGGATACGCGAACCGATAAACTCATCTTT
CACDTVGLGDTRTDKLIF
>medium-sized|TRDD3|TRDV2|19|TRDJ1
TGTGCCTGTGACACCTTACTGGGGGATAAACGGGACGCCACCGATAAACTCATCTTT
CACDTLLGDKRDATDKLIF
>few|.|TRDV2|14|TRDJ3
TGTGCTGGGGCCACCTCCTGGGACACCCGACAGATGTTTTTC
CAGATSWDTRQMFF
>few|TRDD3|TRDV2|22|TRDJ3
TGTGCCTGTGACACGAGTCAACTGGGGGACCACCTGAGCTCCTGGGACACCCGACAGATGTTTTTC
CACDTSQLGDHLSSWDTRQMFF
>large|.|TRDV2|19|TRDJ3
TGTGCCTGTGACACCGCCAGGGGTCCGAGCTCCTGGGACACCCGACAGATGTTTTTC
CACDTARGPSSWDTRQMFF
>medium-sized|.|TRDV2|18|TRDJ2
TGTGCCTGTGACACGAATTTTGGGGGTCGAGCTTTGACAGCACAACTCTTCTTT
CACDTNFGGRALTAQLFF
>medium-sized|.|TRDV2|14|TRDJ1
TGTGCCTGTGACGCCCTCGAGGGGACCGATAAACTCATCTTT
CACDALEGTDKLIF
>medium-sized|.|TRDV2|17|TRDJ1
TGTGCCTGTGACACTATCACTAGGGGGGGACCTCAAGATAAACTCATCTTT
CACDTITRGGPQDKLIF
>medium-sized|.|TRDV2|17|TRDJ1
TGTGCCTGTGACACCGTCCGGCCTGCTGGGGATACCGATAAACTCATCTTT
CACDTVRPAGDTDKLIF
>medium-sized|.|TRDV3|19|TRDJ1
TGTGCCTTTCATCCCAACCTACCTGCCGGGGGCCTGTACACCGATAAACTCATCTTT
CAFHPNLPAGGLYTDKLIF
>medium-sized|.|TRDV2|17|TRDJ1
TGTGCCTGTGATCACGTAAGAGGGGGACAGAACACCGATAAACTCATCTTT
CACDHVRGGQNTDKLIF
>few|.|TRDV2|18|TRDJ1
TGTGCCTGTGACTCTCTACGTACCGGTACTGGGAAGGACGATAAACTCATCTTT
CACDSLRTGTGKDDKLIF
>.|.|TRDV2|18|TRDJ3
TGTGCCTGTGACACGGGACACGCCAGGTCCTGGGACACCCGACAGATGTTTTTC
CACDTGHARSWDTRQMFF
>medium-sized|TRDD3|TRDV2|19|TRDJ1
TGTGCCTGTGACACCCTTACTGGGGGATACGCAGGAGGTACCGATAAACTCATCTTT
CACDTLTGGYAGGTDKLIF
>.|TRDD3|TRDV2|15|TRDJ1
TGTGCCTGTGACAGTGTTGGGGGATACTCCGATAAACTCATCTTT
CACDSVGGYSDKLIF
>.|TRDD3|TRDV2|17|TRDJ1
TGTGCCTTTGACTTTTGGGGGACAGATTTGGACACCGATAAACTCATCTTT
CAFDFWGTDLDTDKLIF
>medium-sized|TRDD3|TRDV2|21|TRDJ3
TGTGCCTGTGACTCTATTAGGGGGGGATACCCCTCCTCCTGGGACACCCGACAGATGTTTTTC
CACDSIRGGYPSSWDTRQMFF
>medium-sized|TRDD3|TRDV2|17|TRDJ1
TGTGCCTGTGACACGTTGGAACTGGGGGTCCGCACCGATAAACTCATCTTT
CACDTLELGVRTDKLIF
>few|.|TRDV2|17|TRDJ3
TGTGCCATAGTGGCTGCGGGGGGCTCCTGGGACACCCGACAGATGTTTTTC
CAIVAAGGSWDTRQMFF
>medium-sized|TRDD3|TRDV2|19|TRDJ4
TGTGCCTGTGACACCGCTGGGGCCCGGGGGATACGGAATCTCAGACCCCTGATCTTT
CACDTAGARGIRNLRPLIF
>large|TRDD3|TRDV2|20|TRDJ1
TGTGCCTGTGACTTAGTACTGGGGGATACGCCTCCAACGTACACCGATAAACTCATCTTT
CACDLVLGDTPPTYTDKLIF
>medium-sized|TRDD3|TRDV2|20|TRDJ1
TGTGCCTGTGACACCTTACTGGGGGATACGCGTAGGAACTACACCGATAAACTCATCTTT
CACDTLLGDTRRNYTDKLIF
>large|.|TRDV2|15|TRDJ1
TGTGCCTGTGACACCGTAGGAACGGGGACCGATAAACTCATCTTT
CACDTVGTGTDKLIF
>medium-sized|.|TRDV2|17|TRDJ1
TGTGCCTGTGACACCCTACTGCCCAACCCGTACACCGATAAACTCATCTTT
CACDTLLPNPYTDKLIF
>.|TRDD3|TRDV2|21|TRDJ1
TGTGCCTGTGACACTATCCCAGGTGGCGGGGATTACTGGGGGATCACCGATAAACTCATCTTT
CACDTIPGGGDYWGITDKLIF
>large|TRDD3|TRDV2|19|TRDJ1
TGTGCCTGTGACACCTTAAGTGGGGGACATAAAGGGAACACCGATAAACTCATCTTT
CACDTLSGGHKGNTDKLIF
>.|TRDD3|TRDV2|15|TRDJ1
TGTGCCTGTGTTCCCTTACTGGGGGAATCCGATAAACTCATCTTT
CACVPLLGESDKLIF
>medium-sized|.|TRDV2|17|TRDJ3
TGTGCCTGTGACACCGTTATCCGGTCCTGGGACACCCGACAGATGTTTTTC
CACDTVIRSWDTRQMFF
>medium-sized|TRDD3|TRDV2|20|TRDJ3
TGTGCCTGTGACACTCCGGGGGATAACGTTAGGTCCTGGGACACCCGACAGATGTTTTTC
CACDTPGDNVRSWDTRQMFF
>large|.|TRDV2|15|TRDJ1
TGTGCCTGTGTCAGTCTAGCGGGGATCGGCGATAAACTCATCTTT
CACVSLAGIGDKLIF
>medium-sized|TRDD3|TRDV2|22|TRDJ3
TGTGCCTGTGACACCGTTGACTCTACTCGGGGGATTCTCTCCTGGGACACCCGACAGATGTTTTTC
CACDTVDSTRGILSWDTRQMFF
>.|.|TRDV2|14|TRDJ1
TGTGCCTGTGACCCAATACGCGTTGCCGATAAACTCATCTTT
CACDPIRVADKLIF
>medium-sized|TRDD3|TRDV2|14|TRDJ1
TGTGCCTGTGACAGACTGGGGGATAAGGATAAACTCATCTTT
CACDRLGDKDKLIF
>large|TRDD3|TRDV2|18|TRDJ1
TGTGCCTGTGACACCGTGGCCAGTACTGGGGTCCCAACCGATAAACTCATCTTT
CACDTVASTGVPTDKLIF
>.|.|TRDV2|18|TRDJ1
TGTGCCTGTGAGGCCGTCGTGATGTTTGGGGGGAACACCGATAAACTCATCTTT
CACEAVVMFGGNTDKLIF
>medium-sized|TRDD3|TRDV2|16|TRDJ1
TGTGCCTGTGACACCGTGGGGGATACCCCACCCGATAAACTCATCTTT
CACDTVGDTPPDKLIF
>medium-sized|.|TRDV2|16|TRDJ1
TGTGCCTGTGACCCGGTACCCCCGGGGAACACCGATAAACTCATCTTT
CACDPVPPGNTDKLIF
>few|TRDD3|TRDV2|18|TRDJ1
TGTGCCTGTGACACCGTTAGTACTGGGGGATACGTCACCGATAAACTCATCTTT
CACDTVSTGGYVTDKLIF